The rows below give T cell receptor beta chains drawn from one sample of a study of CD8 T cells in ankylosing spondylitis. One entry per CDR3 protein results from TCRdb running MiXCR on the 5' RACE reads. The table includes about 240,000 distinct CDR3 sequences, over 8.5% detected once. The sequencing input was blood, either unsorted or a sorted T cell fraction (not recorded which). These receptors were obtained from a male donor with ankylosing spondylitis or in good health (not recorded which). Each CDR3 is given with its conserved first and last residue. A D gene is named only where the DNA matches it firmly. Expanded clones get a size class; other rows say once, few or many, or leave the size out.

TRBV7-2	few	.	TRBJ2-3	TGTGCCAGCAGCTTATTCAAAGAAATTGGCGCAGATACGCAGTATTTT	CASSLFKEIGADTQYF
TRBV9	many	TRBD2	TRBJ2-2	TGTGCCAGCACCACGGGGCGGGGGGCCGCCGGGGAGCTGTTTTTT	CASTTGRGAAGELFF
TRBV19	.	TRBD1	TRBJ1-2	TGTGCCAGTAGTGTATTTGGGACAGGATATGGCTACACCTTC	CASSVFGTGYGYTF
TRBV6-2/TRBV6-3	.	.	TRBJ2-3	TGTGCCAGCAGGGGGGTGGATACGCAGTATTTT	CASRGVDTQYF
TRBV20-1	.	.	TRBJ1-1	TGCAGTGCTAGATATCCCAGGCAGAACACTGAAGCTTTCTTT	CSARYPRQNTEAFF
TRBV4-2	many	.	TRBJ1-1	TGTGCCAGCAGCCAAGATCGATCCGGGATGAACACTGAAGCTTTCTTT	CASSQDRSGMNTEAFF
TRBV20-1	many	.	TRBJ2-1	TGCAGTGCTAGAGATAATATGGGGGCCTCAGAAATAAACGAGCAGTTCTTC	CSARDNMGASEINEQFF
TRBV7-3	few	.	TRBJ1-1	TGTGCCAGCAGCTTAGGGCAGGGGCGGGAAGCTTTCTTT	CASSLGQGREAFF
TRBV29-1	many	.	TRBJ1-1	TGCAGCGATCGGGGGGGGGCGAGCACTGAAGCTTTCTTT	CSDRGGASTEAFF
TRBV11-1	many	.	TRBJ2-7	TGTGCCAGCAGATCCGGGGCCGGGGCCTACGAGCAGTACTTC	CASRSGAGAYEQYF
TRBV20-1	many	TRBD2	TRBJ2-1	TGCAGTGCTGTCCAACTAGCGGGGGCCTACAATGAGCAGTTCTTC	CSAVQLAGAYNEQFF
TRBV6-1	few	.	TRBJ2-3	TGTGCCAGCCTGCTGACAGTCTTCACAGATACGCAGTATTTT	CASLLTVFTDTQYF
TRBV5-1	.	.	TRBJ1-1	TGCGCCAGCAGCTTGTTGGGGGCTGGAACTTTCTTT	CASSLLGAGTFF
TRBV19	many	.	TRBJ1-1	TGTGCCAGTGGGGAGATGAACACTGAAGCTTTCTTT	CASGEMNTEAFF
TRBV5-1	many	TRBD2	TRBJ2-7	TGCGCCAGCAGCTCGATAGCGGGAGCGTACGAGCAGTACTTC	CASSSIAGAYEQYF
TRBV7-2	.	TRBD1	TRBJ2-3	TGTGCCAGCATCAAGGGGGCTGTAGATACGCAGTATTTT	CASIKGAVDTQYF